The clone carrying this TCR beta chain has more than one count but fewer than ten. Its specificity is unknown. 13 Jbeta primers and 60 Vbeta primers were used for the PCR. TCRdb keeps only in-frame clones here, not all; method: immunoSEQ multiplex PCR. The sample lists about 130,000 clones, 83% seen once, with approximately 3.6% in the top ten. This sample is part of a study of cytomegalovirus exposure and HLA in healthy donors. Whole-study findings and limits: In presence/absence analyses, roughly uniform sequencing depth across donors was assumed. Earlier analysis found most TCR beta V segments productive about 87% or about 30% of the time.

The germline CDR1 and CDR2 sequences are ENHRY and SYGVKD. Trimming stripped 4 bases from V and 4 bases from J, with 13 bases between. This CDR3 has 14 residues. The receptor's source is a woman in her thirties or forties in good health and CMV-seropositive. Sequencing input: PBMCs. V gene TRBV10-3 combines with J gene TRBJ1-1; possible D gene TRBD1, 6 bases. CDR3: CAISVTGMGTEAFF. CDR3 nucleotide sequence: TGTGCCATCAGTGTTACAGGGATGGGCACTGAAGCTTTCTTT.